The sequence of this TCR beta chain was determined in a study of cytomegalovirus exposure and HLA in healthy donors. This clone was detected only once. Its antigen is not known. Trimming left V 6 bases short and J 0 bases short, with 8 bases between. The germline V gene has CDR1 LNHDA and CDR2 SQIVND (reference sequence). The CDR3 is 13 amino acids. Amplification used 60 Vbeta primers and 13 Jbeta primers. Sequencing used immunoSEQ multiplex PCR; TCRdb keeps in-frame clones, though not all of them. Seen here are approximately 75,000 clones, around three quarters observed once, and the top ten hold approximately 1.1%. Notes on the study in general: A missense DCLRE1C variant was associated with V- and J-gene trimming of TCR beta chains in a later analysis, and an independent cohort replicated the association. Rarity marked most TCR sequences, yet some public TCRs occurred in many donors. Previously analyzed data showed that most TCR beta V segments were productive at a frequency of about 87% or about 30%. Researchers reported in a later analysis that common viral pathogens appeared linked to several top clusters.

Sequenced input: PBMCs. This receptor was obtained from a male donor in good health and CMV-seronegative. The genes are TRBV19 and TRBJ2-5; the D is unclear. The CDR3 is CASRSRNQETQYF. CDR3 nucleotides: TGTGCCAGTAGGAGCAGGAACCAAGAGACCCAGTACTTC.